Below are 8 T cell receptor beta chains sequenced from a single sample in a study of T cell responses to AZD1222 COVID-19 vaccine. The table came from immunoSEQ multiplex PCR; TCRdb's copy has only in-frame clones and leaves some out. The table lists some 120,000 clones, about 91% of them singletons. The sample in question was peripheral blood, obtained on day 0 of AZD1222 vaccination. The receptors stem from an adult in good health.

The chain couples TRBV11-2 to TRBJ2-7; 7 bases are shared with TRBD2. This CDR3 comprises 17 residues. Germline trimming cut 4 bases from V and 4 bases from J; bases unmatched to any gene: 16. CDR1 and CDR2 (germline): SGHAT, FQNNGV. In DNA form, the CDR3 reads TGTGCCAGCAGCTCCGGGGGGAAGGGGACTACCTGGTACGAGCAGTACTTC. It codes for CASSSGGKGTTWYEQYF.

The chain couples TRBV5-4 to TRBJ2-1; TRBD2 matches at 11 bases. The V gene's germline CDR1 is SGHNT and CDR2 YYREEE (reference sequence). The J segment lost 5 bases and the V segment lost 1 base, leaving 2 bases of the junction unmatched. This CDR3 is 15 amino acids long. The CDR3 coding sequence is TGTGCCAGCAGCTTGTTGACTAGCGGGAACAATGAGCAGTTCTTC. Translating gives CASSLLTSGNNEQFF.

This clone has a single count. The genes are TRBV5-4 and TRBJ1-2, with D possibly TRBD1 on 5 matching bases. CDR1 and CDR2 from the germline V gene are SGHNT and YYREEE (reference sequence). V lost 4 bases to trimming and J lost 4 bases, with 20 bases between them. The CDR3 is 16 amino acids. CDR3 residues: CASSAGGEGAVYGYTF. CDR3 nucleotides: TGTGCCAGCAGCGCGGGGGGTGAAGGGGCAGTCTATGGCTACACCTTC.

The CDR3, as DNA: TGTGCCAGTAGTGGGGGGCTGGGCAATCAGCCCCAGCATTTT. Its translation is CASSGGLGNQPQHF. This chain links TRBV19 with TRBJ1-5, with D perhaps TRBD1 (6 bases). The germline V gene has CDR1 LNHDA and CDR2 SQIVND (reference sequence). This CDR3 comprises 14 residues. V was shortened by 5 bases and J by 2 bases, with 10 bases between the two germline ends. Full variable domain (outside the CDR3, taken from reference TRBV19 and TRBJ1-5): DGGITQSPKYLFRKEGQNVTLSCEQNLNHDAMYWYRQDPGQGLRLIYYSQIVNDFQKGDIAEGYSVSREKKESFPLTVTSAQKNPTAFYLCASSGGLGNQPQHFGDGTRLSIL.

This chain joins TRBV19 and TRBJ2-1; D is undetermined. Germline CDR1 is LNHDA and CDR2 is SQIVND (reference sequence). Trimming stripped 5 bases from V and 8 bases from J, with 13 bases between. This CDR3 is 13 amino acids long. The CDR3 protein is CASSPGPGYEQFF. In nucleotides, the CDR3 is TGTGCCAGTAGTCCCGGGCCCGGGTATGAGCAGTTCTTC. The whole variable domain, remainder taken from reference TRBV19 and TRBJ2-1, is DGGITQSPKYLFRKEGQNVTLSCEQNLNHDAMYWYRQDPGQGLRLIYYSQIVNDFQKGDIAEGYSVSREKKESFPLTVTSAQKNPTAFYLCASSPGPGYEQFFGPGTRLTVL.

The chain links TRBV5-1 to TRBJ1-2; 7 bases are shared with TRBD1. The V and J ends lost 2 bases and 7 bases, in that order; junction bases with no gene match: 11. CDR1 and CDR2 from the germline V gene are SGHRS and YFSETQ. The CDR3 spans 15 residues. CDR3 bases: TGCGCCAGCAGCTTCCGGGACAGCCACCGTGGTGGCTACACCTTC. It encodes CASSFRDSHRGGYTF.

V is TRBV19 and J is TRBJ1-2, with D possibly being TRBD1 (5 bases). The CDR3 is 15 residues long. V gave up 4 bases and J gave up 4 bases, with 16 bases separating them. CDR1 is LNHDA, CDR2 SQIVND, per germline (reference sequence). CDR3 sequence: CASSREGTHGYGYTF. For the CDR3, the DNA is TGTGCCAGTAGTAGAGAAGGGACGCATGGCTATGGCTACACCTTC.

The chain combines TRBV4-1 with TRBJ2-7; no clear D. This CDR3 is built from 16 residues. Trimming removed 5 bases at V and 7 bases at J, with 24 bases between. The germline V gene encodes CDR1 MGHRA and CDR2 YSYEKL. This CDR3 reads CASSAWPSPKTGEQYF. The CDR3 DNA is TGCGCCAGCAGCGCCTGGCCCAGTCCGAAAACCGGGGAGCAGTACTTC.